This TCR beta chain was recovered during a study of T cell changes during pregnancy in multiple sclerosis. This CDR3 region has 14 residues. Trimming pared 0 bases from V and 7 bases from J, leaving 7 bases between. The V gene's germline CDR1 is LGHNA and CDR2 YSLEER. Assay used: immunoSEQ multiplex PCR; TCRdb lists only in-frame clones, some missing. The table has about 31,000 clones, about 92% seen once. Sequenced material: CD4+ T cells from peripheral blood mononuclear cells, taken in the second trimester of pregnancy. The chain employs TRBV4-3 and TRBJ1-6, with D perhaps matching TRBD1 (5 bases). This receptor was taken from a female donor with multiple sclerosis, enrolled in a pregnancy study. The CDR3 DNA sequence: TGCGCCAGCAGCCAAGACAGGGTAAATTCACCCCTCCACTTT. The encoded protein is CASSQDRVNSPLHF.